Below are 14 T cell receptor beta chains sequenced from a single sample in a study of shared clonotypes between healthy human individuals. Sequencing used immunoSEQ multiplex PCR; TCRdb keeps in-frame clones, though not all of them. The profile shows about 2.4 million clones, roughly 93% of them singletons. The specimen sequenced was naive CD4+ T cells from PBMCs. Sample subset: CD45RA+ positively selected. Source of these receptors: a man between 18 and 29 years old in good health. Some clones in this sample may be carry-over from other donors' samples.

The CDR3, as DNA: TGTGCCAGCAGCTTACAAGGGAGGGGGTCACCCCTCCACTTT. Its translation: CASSLQGRGSPLHF. This chain connects TRBV7-3 to TRBJ1-6; a weak D match, TRBD1 (6 bases). V lost 2 bases to trimming and J lost 10 bases, with 12 bases between them. Germline assignment: CDR1 SGHTA and CDR2 FQGTGA. The CDR3 covers 14 residues.

Here the CDR3 reads CASSYGTGGYGYTF. The CDR3 DNA is TGTGCCAGCAGCTACGGGACGGGAGGGTATGGCTACACCTTC. The chain links TRBV7-2 to TRBJ1-2; tentatively, D is TRBD1 (5 bases). V dropped 4 bases and J dropped 5 bases, with 14 bases sitting between them. Germline CDR1 is SGHTA and CDR2 is FQGNSA. CDR3 length equals 14 residues.

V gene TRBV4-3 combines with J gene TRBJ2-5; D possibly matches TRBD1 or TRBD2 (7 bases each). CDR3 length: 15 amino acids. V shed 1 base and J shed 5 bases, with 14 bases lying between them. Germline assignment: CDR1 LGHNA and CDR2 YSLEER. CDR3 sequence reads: CASSQAGGGIETQYF. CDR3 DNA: TGCGCCAGCAGCCAAGCAGGGGGGGGGATTGAGACCCAGTACTTC.

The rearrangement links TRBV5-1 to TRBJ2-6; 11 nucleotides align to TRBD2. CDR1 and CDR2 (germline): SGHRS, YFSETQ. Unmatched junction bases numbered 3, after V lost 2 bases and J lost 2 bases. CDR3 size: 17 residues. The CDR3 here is CASSFTTSGTGANVLTF. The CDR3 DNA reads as TGCGCCAGCAGCTTCACGACTAGCGGGACTGGGGCCAACGTCCTGACTTTC.

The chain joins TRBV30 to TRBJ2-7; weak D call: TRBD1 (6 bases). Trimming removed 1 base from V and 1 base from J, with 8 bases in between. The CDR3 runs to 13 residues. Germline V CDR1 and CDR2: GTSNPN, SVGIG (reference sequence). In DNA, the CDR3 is TGTGCCTGGAGTGGAGGACAGTCCTACGAGCAGTACTTC. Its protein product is CAWSGGQSYEQYF.

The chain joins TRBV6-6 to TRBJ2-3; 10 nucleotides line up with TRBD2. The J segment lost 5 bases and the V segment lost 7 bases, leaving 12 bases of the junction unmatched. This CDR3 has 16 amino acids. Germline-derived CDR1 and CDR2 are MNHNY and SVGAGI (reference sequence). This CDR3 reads CASTKGPAGGQDTQYF. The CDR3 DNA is TGTGCCAGCACCAAGGGGCCAGCGGGAGGGCAAGATACGCAGTATTTT.

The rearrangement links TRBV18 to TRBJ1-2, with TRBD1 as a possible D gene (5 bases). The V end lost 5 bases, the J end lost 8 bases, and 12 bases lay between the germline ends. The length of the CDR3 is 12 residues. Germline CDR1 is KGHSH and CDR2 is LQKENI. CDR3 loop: CASSEHGDGYTF. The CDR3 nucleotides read TGTGCCAGCTCAGAACATGGGGACGGCTACACCTTC.

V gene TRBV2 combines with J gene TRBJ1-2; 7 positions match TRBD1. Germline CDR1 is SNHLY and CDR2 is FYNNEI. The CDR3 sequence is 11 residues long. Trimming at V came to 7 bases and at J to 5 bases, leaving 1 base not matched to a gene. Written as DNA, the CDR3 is TGTGCCAGCATACAGGGGTATGGCTACACCTTC. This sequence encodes CASIQGYGYTF.

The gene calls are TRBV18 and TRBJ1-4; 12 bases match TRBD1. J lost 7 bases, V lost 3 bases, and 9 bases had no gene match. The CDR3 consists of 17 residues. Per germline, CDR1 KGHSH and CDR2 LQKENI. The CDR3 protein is CASSPLGQGAFGEKLFF. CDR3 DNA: TGTGCCAGCTCACCGCTGGGACAGGGGGCATTTGGTGAAAAACTGTTTTTT.

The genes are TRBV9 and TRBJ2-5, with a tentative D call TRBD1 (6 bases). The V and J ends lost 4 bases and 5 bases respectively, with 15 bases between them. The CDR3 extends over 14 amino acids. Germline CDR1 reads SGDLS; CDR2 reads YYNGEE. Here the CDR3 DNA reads TGTGCCAGCAGCCCTACAGGGTACGGGGAGACCCAGTACTTC. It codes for CASSPTGYGETQYF. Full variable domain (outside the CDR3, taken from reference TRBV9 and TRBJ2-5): DSGVTQTPKHLITATGQRVTLRCSPRSGDLSVYWYQQSLDQGLQFLIQYYNGEERAKGNILERFSAQQFPDLHSELNLSSLELGDSALYFCASSPTGYGETQYFGPGTRLLVL.

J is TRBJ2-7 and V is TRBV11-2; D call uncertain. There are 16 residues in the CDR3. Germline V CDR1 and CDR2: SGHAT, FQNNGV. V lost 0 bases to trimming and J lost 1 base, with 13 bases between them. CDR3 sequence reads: CASSLDLSASSYEQYF. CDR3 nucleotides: TGTGCCAGCAGCTTAGATCTAAGTGCTAGTTCCTACGAGCAGTACTTC.

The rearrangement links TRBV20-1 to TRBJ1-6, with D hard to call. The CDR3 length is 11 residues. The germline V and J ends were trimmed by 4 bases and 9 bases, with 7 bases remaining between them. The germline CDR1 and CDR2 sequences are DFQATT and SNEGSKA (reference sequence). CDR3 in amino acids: CSAMSSSPLHF. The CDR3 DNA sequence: TGCAGTGCTATGTCCAGTTCACCCCTCCACTTT.

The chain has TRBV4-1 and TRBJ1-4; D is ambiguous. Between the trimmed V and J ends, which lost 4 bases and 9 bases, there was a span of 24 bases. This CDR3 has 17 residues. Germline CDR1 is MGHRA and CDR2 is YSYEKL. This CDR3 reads CASSPTGATREMKKLFF. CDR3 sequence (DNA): TGCGCCAGCAGCCCCACGGGTGCCACCCGAGAAATGAAAAAACTGTTTTTT.

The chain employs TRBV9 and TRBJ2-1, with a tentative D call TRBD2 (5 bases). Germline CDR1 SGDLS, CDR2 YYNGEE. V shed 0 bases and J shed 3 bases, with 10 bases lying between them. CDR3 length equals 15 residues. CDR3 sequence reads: CASSVGGPSYNEQFF. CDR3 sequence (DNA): TGTGCCAGCAGCGTAGGCGGGCCGAGCTACAATGAGCAGTTCTTC. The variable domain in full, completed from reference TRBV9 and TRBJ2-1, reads DSGVTQTPKHLITATGQRVTLRCSPRSGDLSVYWYQQSLDQGLQFLIQYYNGEERAKGNILERFSAQQFPDLHSELNLSSLELGDSALYFCASSVGGPSYNEQFFGPGTRLTVL.